This T cell receptor (beta chain) was captured by sequencing in a study of T cell repertoires in cytomegalovirus infection (dated by TCRdb to the late 2010s). General notes on the study: Because public TCR beta signatures pointed to carriage of CMV infection together with the matching HLA type, the HLA type of each donor mattered for the analysis.

This clonotype was found a few times. It lacks a known antigen. No much larger clone exists at a distance of one base, and base qualities are not known. The full study reports these points: The ex vivo response was dominated by HLA-C-restricted CMV-specific TCR beta clonotypes, and the single most frequent clonotype in two of eight donors was supplied by these HLA-C-restricted clonotypes. In both this cohort and an independent cohort of 300 to 450 donors, the cumulative frequency of public TCR beta family members distinguished carriers of CMV infection plus the relevant HLA type.

Sequencing used an Illumina HiSeq 1500. The raw public data were reprocessed by TCRdb itself: fastp quality trimming at Q25, MiXCR clonotype calling, in-frame beta chains only. For every CDR3 protein sequence, its rows merge into one entry that carries the most common genes and DNA. The sample profile shows around 320,000 distinct CDR3 sequences; more than 9% of them were found once. The top ten clonotypes cover approximately 4.5% of the sample. The germline V gene yields SGHTA for CDR1 and FQGTGA for CDR2. The V and J ends are trimmed by 0 bases and 8 bases, leaving 10 bases between them. The CDR3 sequence holds 13 residues, the cysteine and phenylalanine included. The DNA shown is the 39-base CDR3, in frame from base 1.

The rearrangement joined TRBV7-3 to TRBJ1-2, with TRBD1 perhaps the D gene, on 6 matching bases. What was sequenced was PBMCs. The receptor was derived from a human donor in good health (CMV status not recorded). Some clones in this sample may be carry-over from other donors' samples. The nucleotides read TGTGCCAGCAGCTTAACTACAGGGATGGGCTACACCTTC. This is translated as CASSLTTGMGYTF.